A single sample is the source of the 6 T cell receptor beta chains below, sequenced in a study of identical twins. MiXCR, run by TCRdb on the 5' RACE reads, gives a single entry per CDR3 protein. The repertoire consists of around 250,000 distinct CDR3 sequences, with about 8.9% occurring once and the leading ten covering 3%. These sequences were also reported in another study, on yellow fever vaccine responses in identical twins.

What was sequenced was CD8+ T cells sorted from blood. These receptors all come from a woman younger than 35 in good health.

This clonotype was counted ten times or more. Here the CDR3 reads CSARLGTREAFF. Written as DNA, the CDR3 is TGCAGTGCCCGGCTGGGAACCCGTGAAGCTTTCTTT. The chain employs TRBV20-1 and TRBJ1-1; D unclear. V was cut by 6 bases and J by 7 bases, with 15 bases left in between. From germline, CDR1 is DFQATT and CDR2 SNEGSKA (reference sequence). This CDR3 is 12 amino acids long.

The table lists this clonotype with a few counts. The CDR3 is CACSGITYNEQFF. The CDR3 DNA reads as TGTGCCTGTTCGGGGATTACCTACAATGAGCAGTTCTTC. The gene calls are TRBV30 and TRBJ2-1; TRBD2 might be the D (5 bases). The CDR3 has 13 residues. Trimming stripped 6 bases from V and 2 bases from J, with 11 bases between. Germline values: CDR1 GTSNPN, CDR2 SVGIG (reference sequence).

This chain connects TRBV27 to TRBJ2-2, with D uncertain. Germline CDR1 and CDR2: MNHEY and SMNVEV (reference sequence). This CDR3 has 12 residues. Trimming pared 2 bases from V and 4 bases from J, leaving 2 bases between. This CDR3 is CASSLPTGELFF. CDR3 bases: TGTGCCAGCAGTTTACCCACCGGGGAGCTGTTTTTT.

In DNA form, the CDR3 reads TGCAGCGTTGAAGGTGGGACCCATGGCACAGATACGCAGTATTTT. Protein product: CSVEGGTHGTDTQYF. This chain connects TRBV29-1 to TRBJ2-3, with D perhaps TRBD1 or TRBD2 (5 bases each). In germline, CDR1 is SQVTM, CDR2 ANQGSEA. The CDR3 has 15 residues. Trimming removed 1 base at V and 1 base at J, with 12 bases between.

This chain joins TRBV2 and TRBJ2-1; the D call may be TRBD1 or TRBD2 (5 bases each). Germline V lookup: CDR1 SNHLY, CDR2 FYNNEI. The length of the CDR3 is 15 residues. V gave up 8 bases and J gave up 4 bases, with 18 bases separating them. CDR3 sequence: CASHGRDRAYNEQFF. CDR3 in DNA: TGTGCCAGCCACGGCCGGGACCGAGCTTACAATGAGCAGTTCTTC.

In this sample, this clonotype turned up many times. The V gene is TRBV4-1, the J gene TRBJ2-7; D is undetermined. This CDR3 is 15 amino acids long. Deletions cut 4 bases from V and 2 bases from J, with 15 bases between. The germline V gene encodes CDR1 MGHRA and CDR2 YSYEKL. The CDR3 is CASSLRSDGAYEQYF. CDR3 bases: TGCGCCAGCAGCCTAAGATCGGACGGAGCCTACGAGCAGTACTTC.